This TCR beta chain appears in the sequencing data of a study of human versus mouse CDR3 diversity and MHC coevolution. Study-wide context: immunoSEQ was reported to reach one in 200,000 T cells sensitivity.

Clones were sequenced by immunoSEQ multiplex PCR, and TCRdb holds only the in-frame ones, with some missing. Of about 77,000 clones in the sample, 85% to 95% were seen once. Trimming shortened V by 0 bases and J by 4 bases, and 12 bases separated the two germline ends. CDR3 length equals 14 residues. Germline loops: CDR1 GTSNPN, CDR2 SVGIG (reference sequence). The J gene is TRBJ2-5, the V gene TRBV30; the D is unclear. This TCR was sampled from a person aged 25 to 75 in good health. Sequencing was carried out using naive CD4+ T cells from blood. Subset described: CD45RO-negative CD62L-positive naive CD4 T cells. DNA of the CDR3: TGTGCCTGGAGTGTAACCCCTAACGGAGAGACCCAGTACTTC. This translates into CAWSVTPNGETQYF.